The T cell receptor beta chain described here comes from a study of OX40 agonist ivuxolimab in advanced cancers. Produced via immunoSEQ multiplex PCR; TCRdb's table is partial and in-frame only. The table includes around 56,000 clones, approximately 83% detected once. The CDR3 is made up of 14 amino acids. Germline-derived CDR1 and CDR2 are SGDLS and YYNGEE. V dropped 3 bases and J dropped 2; count of bases not matched to a gene: 3. Only a few counts were recorded for this clone. Distinct nucleotide sequences in the sample also encode this CDR3. The clonotype was recovered from an adult with an advanced solid tumor such as melanoma, head and neck, liver or kidney cancer. The sequencing used CD4+ or CD8+ T cells sorted from blood, collected in a trial of the OX40 agonist ivuxolimab. This chain links TRBV9 with TRBJ2-5; TRBD1 agrees at 8 bases. The DNA of the CDR3 is TGTGCCAGCAGCGAGGGGACAGGTCAAGAGACCCAGTACTTC. Translating it yields CASSEGTGQETQYF.